Below are 16 T cell receptor beta chains sequenced from a single sample in a study of neoadjuvant anti-PD-1 for oral cavity cancer. Only in-frame clones appear in the TCRdb table, and some are missing; sequencing was by immunoSEQ multiplex PCR. The table lists over 10,000 clones, roughly 69% of them singletons. The sample consisted of PBMCs, taken before nivolumab (anti-PD-1) treatment. These receptors originate from a person between 40 and 85 years old with oral cavity squamous cell carcinoma.

There are a few counts of this clone. This rearrangement joins TRBV7-6 to TRBJ1-5, with D perhaps TRBD1 (6 bases). CDR1 and CDR2 (germline): SGHVS, FNYEAQ. Trimming took off 8 bases at V and 2 bases at J, with 13 bases between the two ends. The CDR3 covers 14 residues. The DNA of the CDR3 is TGTGCCAGCGCCGGGGGGCTGGGCAATCAGCCCCAGCATTTT. Protein product: CASAGGLGNQPQHF.

The V and J genes are TRBV5-6 and TRBJ2-7; D remains unclear. Germline V CDR1 and CDR2: SGHDT, YYEEEE. The CDR3 loop spans 15 amino acids. Trimming stripped 4 bases from V and 0 bases from J, with 14 bases between. As DNA, the CDR3 is TGTGCCAGCAGCCCTCAGGTCCTGAGCTCCTACGAGCAGTACTTC. It specifies CASSPQVLSSYEQYF. Complete variable domain (other parts from reference TRBV5-6 and TRBJ2-7): DAGVTQSPTHLIKTRGQQVTLRCSPKSGHDTVSWYQQALGQGPQFIFQYYEEEERQRGNFPDRFSGHQFPNYSSELNVNALLLGDSALYLCASSPQVLSSYEQYFGPGTRLTVT.

This clone was counted only a few times. The chain employs TRBV5-6 and TRBJ2-5; TRBD1 matches at 9 bases. Germline assignment: CDR1 SGHDT and CDR2 YYEEEE. The CDR3 consists of 15 residues. The V gene end was trimmed by 3 bases and the J gene end by 4 bases; junction bases not matched to a gene: 7. This chain's CDR3 is CASSSRDRVAETQYF. The DNA of the CDR3 is TGTGCCAGCAGCTCACGGGACAGGGTAGCAGAGACCCAGTACTTC.

The V call is TRBV7-3, the J call TRBJ2-7; D may correspond to TRBD1 or TRBD2 (5 bases each). Germline CDR1 and CDR2: SGHTA and FQGTGA. The CDR3 is 14 amino acids. Trimming removed 4 bases at V and 2 bases at J, with 12 bases between. The CDR3 sequence: CASSSSGTPYEQYF. As DNA, the CDR3 is TGTGCCAGCAGCTCCTCCGGGACCCCCTACGAGCAGTACTTC.

This clone has a single count. The chain carries TRBV5-4 and TRBJ2-7; 10 bases map to TRBD2. The CDR3 totals 14 residues. Trimming took 4 bases from V and 3 from J; bases not matched to a gene: 4. Germline V gene lookup returns CDR1 SGHNT and CDR2 YYREEE (reference sequence). The CDR3 region has the DNA TGTGCCAGCAGCCTCGGGACTAGCGACTACGAGCAGTACTTC. It yields the protein CASSLGTSDYEQYF.

The V and J genes are TRBV14 and TRBJ1-2, with TRBD1 matching 7 bases. The CDR3 has 14 amino acids. The junction had 9 bases not matched to a gene; V was cut back by 9 bases and J by 2 bases. Germline values: CDR1 SGHDN, CDR2 FVKESK. CDR3 bases: TGTGCCAGTCGTCGACAGGGTTCAAACTATGGCTACACCTTC. Translating it yields CASRRQGSNYGYTF.

This clone was seen a few times. The chain joins TRBV6-1 to TRBJ1-6, with D possibly TRBD1 on 5 matching bases. Looked up from germline, CDR1 is MNHNS and CDR2 is SASEGT. The CDR3 has 16 amino acids. Trimming took off 0 bases at V and 0 bases at J, with 6 bases between the two ends. The CDR3 loop reads CASSEARGSYNSPLHF. In DNA, the CDR3 is TGTGCCAGCAGTGAAGCAAGGGGCTCCTATAATTCACCCCTCCACTTT.

The chain has TRBV5-1 and TRBJ1-1; 9 nucleotides align to TRBD1. From germline, CDR1 is SGHRS and CDR2 YFSETQ. The V gene end was trimmed by 3 bases and the J gene end by 4 bases; junction bases not matched to a gene: 4. The CDR3 has 14 residues. CDR3 sequence: CASSSPGQGTEAFF. The DNA of the CDR3 is TGCGCCAGCAGCTCACCGGGACAGGGCACTGAAGCTTTCTTT.

CDR3 sequence reads: CASSYRDKRGKLFF. CDR3 sequence (DNA): TGTGCCAGCAGCTACCGGGACAAAAGAGGAAAACTGTTTTTT. This sequence joins TRBV5-4 and TRBJ1-4, with a tentative D call TRBD1 (6 bases). Germline V gives CDR1 SGHNT, CDR2 YYREEE (reference sequence). The CDR3 runs 14 residues. Trimming cost V 3 bases and J 10 bases, with 16 bases left between them.

The rearrangement uses TRBV2 and TRBJ1-3, with D perhaps matching TRBD1 (5 bases). The CDR3 consists of 15 residues. The V end was cut by 2 bases, the J end by 3 bases, with 11 bases between. Germline V CDR1 and CDR2: SNHLY, FYNNEI. CDR3 region: CASSEYVGGGNTIYF. The CDR3 coding sequence is TGTGCCAGCAGTGAATATGTCGGGGGTGGAAACACCATATATTTT.

This chain joins TRBV7-2 and TRBJ2-5; a weak D match, TRBD2 (7 bases). The CDR3 has 15 residues. Germline V gene lookup returns CDR1 SGHTA and CDR2 FQGNSA. V lost 2 bases to trimming and J lost 5 bases, with 15 bases between them. CDR3 sequence: CASSLKRGGWETQYF. DNA of the CDR3: TGTGCCAGCAGCTTAAAAAGGGGGGGCTGGGAGACCCAGTACTTC.

The CDR3 DNA reads TGTGCCAGCAGCTCCCCTTCCTACGAGCAGTACTTC. It yields the protein CASSSPSYEQYF. The rearrangement uses TRBV5-6 and TRBJ2-7; D call uncertain. CDR3 length: 12 amino acids. In germline, CDR1 is SGHDT, CDR2 YYEEEE. V was cut by 3 bases and J by 1 base, with 5 bases left in between.

The chain employs TRBV10-2 and TRBJ2-7, with TRBD2 identical over 12 bases. V lost 8 bases, J lost 6 bases, and 8 bases stayed unmatched. CDR1 WSHSY and CDR2 SAAADI come from the germline V gene. CDR3 size: 14 residues. The CDR3: CASSPSGGATEQYF. The CDR3 bases are TGCGCCAGCTCACCTAGCGGGGGGGCTACCGAGCAGTACTTC.

As DNA, the CDR3 is TGCGCCAGCAGCCGCCTTTCTAGCGGTTTCTCCTACAATGAGCAGTTCTTC. Amino acid sequence: CASSRLSSGFSYNEQFF. This rearrangement joins TRBV5-1 to TRBJ2-1; 7 bases are a match to TRBD2. Trimming took 4 bases from V and 0 from J; bases not matched to a gene: 10. The length of the CDR3 is 17 residues. CDR1 and CDR2 (germline): SGHRS, YFSETQ. The whole variable domain, filled in from reference TRBV5-1 and TRBJ2-1, reads KAGVTQTPRYLIKTRGQQVTLSCSPISGHRSVSWYQQTPGQGLQFLFEYFSETQRNKGNFPGRFSGRQFSNSRSEMNVSTLELGDSALYLCASSRLSSGFSYNEQFFGPGTRLTVL.

The chain couples TRBV11-2 to TRBJ2-1, with 7 bases aligning to TRBD2. This CDR3 region has 14 residues. CDR1 and CDR2 (germline): SGHAT, FQNNGV. V dropped 5 bases and J dropped 10; count of bases not matched to a gene: 11. The chain's CDR3 is CASSQGLGGGEQFF. The CDR3 region has the DNA TGTGCCAGCAGCCAAGGACTAGGTGGAGGGGAGCAGTTCTTC. Looking up the rest from reference TRBV11-2 and TRBJ2-1 gives the full variable domain: EAGVAQSPRYKIIEKRQSVAFWCNPISGHATLYWYQQILGQGPKLLIQFQNNGVVDDSQLPKDRFSAERLKGVDSTLKIQPAKLEDSAVYLCASSQGLGGGEQFFGPGTRLTVL.

J is TRBJ1-2 and V is TRBV28; D is unclear. CDR3 size: 14 residues. Per germline, CDR1 MDHEN and CDR2 SYDVKM. Trimming cost V 3 bases and J 6 bases, with 14 bases left between them. CDR3 loop: CASSLTVGLDGYTF. The CDR3 bases are TGTGCCAGCAGTTTGACGGTCGGCTTGGATGGCTACACCTTC.